This T cell receptor beta chain was identified during a study of cytotoxic CD8 clonotypes in ibrutinib-treated CLL. The CDR3 has 15 amino acids. V gave up 4 bases and J gave up 7 bases, with 20 bases separating them. The germline V gene has CDR1 SGHVS and CDR2 FQNEAQ. Depth targeted 1 in 200,000 to 1 in 1 million T cells, averaging 10x coverage per clonotype. Sequencing was performed with immunoSEQ multiplex PCR; in TCRdb, only in-frame clones are kept and a portion is missing. This table holds roughly 13,000 clones, 52% found once. Worth noting for this clone: Its specificity is not known.

The study, taken as a whole, reports: Rare overall, public clonotypes shrank or held steady under therapy. Baseline levels of clonality went above those of age-matched healthy donors and moved with circulating CD8+ T-cell counts. An increase in clonality occurred at ibrutinib response, followed by a return toward baseline at progression.

The receptor was isolated from a human donor with chronic lymphocytic leukemia. The rearrangement joins TRBV7-8 to TRBJ2-7; D gene unclear. The input for sequencing was PBMCs, taken at an approximately 26-month disease-progression time point, from a patient treated with ibrutinib. In nucleotides, the CDR3 is TGTGCCAGCAGCTCTCTACCGGGCCAGACGAGGGAGCAGTACTTC. This codes for CASSSLPGQTREQYF.